Listed here are 6 T cell receptor beta chains from one sample, sequenced in a study of vaccination effects on CD4 cells after COVID-19. ViraFEST expansion of antigen-specific CD4+ T cells with viral peptide pools preceded sequencing. With nine to eleven days of culture completed, CD4+ T cells were isolated. According to the study, vaccine recipients showed no prior SARS-CoV-2 infection and negative nucleocapsid antibodies. These receptors are not linked to any known antigen. Profiling relied on immunoSEQ multiplex PCR, and the TCRdb table lists in-frame clones only, not all of them. This sample has about 73,000 clones, with approximately 72% found just once. The sequencing used CD4+ T cells from PBMCs cultured with HCoV-NL63 spike peptides, collected before COVID-19 vaccination. Source of these receptors: a human donor who received a COVID-19 vaccine.

The rearrangement joins TRBV29-1 to TRBJ2-5; D is unclear. Germline V CDR1 and CDR2: SQVTM, ANQGSEA. V was shortened by 0 bases and J by 2 bases, with 4 bases between the two germline ends. This CDR3 has 12 amino acids. CDR3 sequence reads: CSVEEAQETQYF. In DNA, the CDR3 is TGCAGCGTTGAAGAAGCTCAAGAGACCCAGTACTTC. Combining the CDR3 with reference TRBV29-1 and TRBJ2-5 gives the whole variable domain SAVISQKPSRDICQRGTSLTIQCQVDSQVTMMFWYRQQPGQSLTLIATANQGSEATYESGFVIDKFPISRPNLTFSTLTVSNMSPEDSSIYLCSVEEAQETQYFGPGTRLLVL.

CDR3 loop: CASSPQGLPNEKLFF. CDR3 coding DNA: TGTGCCAGCAGCCCGCAGGGTTTGCCTAATGAAAAACTGTTTTTT. The chain couples TRBV11-2 to TRBJ1-4; D might be TRBD1 (5 bases). The CDR3 loop spans 15 amino acids. Per the germline V gene, CDR1 is SGHAT and CDR2 is FQNNGV. The V end was cut by 5 bases, the J end by 3 bases, with 13 bases between.

The chain is built from TRBV7-2 and TRBJ1-2, with D perhaps TRBD1 (6 bases). The CDR3 contains 14 residues. Deletions cut 1 base from V and 5 bases from J, with 11 bases between. Germline CDR1 and CDR2: SGHTA and FQGNSA. The DNA for the CDR3 is TGTGCCAGCAGCTTAGGGGGGGCTAGGTATGGCTACACCTTC. This gives the protein CASSLGGARYGYTF.

This chain connects TRBV12-3 or TRBV12-4 to TRBJ1-1, with D possibly being TRBD1 (5 bases). This CDR3 has 13 residues. Trimming shortened V by 6 bases and J by 10 bases, and 18 bases separated the two germline ends. In nucleotides, the CDR3 is TGTGCCAGCAGGGGACGCTACTCTATTCGAGCTTTCTTT. Residues: CASRGRYSIRAFF.

The rearrangement uses TRBV7-8 and TRBJ2-7; D might be TRBD2 (6 bases). Germline-derived CDR1 and CDR2 are SGHVS and FQNEAQ. Between the trimmed V and J ends, which lost 1 base and 2 bases, there was a span of 15 bases. This CDR3 contains 16 residues. CDR3 DNA sequence: TGTGCCAGCAGCTTAGGCGGGGTCCGATCACCCTACGAGCAGTACGTC. This codes for CASSLGGVRSPYEQYV.

This clone was detected only a few times. The chain couples TRBV3-1 (or the pseudogene TRBV3-2) to TRBJ2-2; no firm D call. Trimming pared 4 bases from V and 3 bases from J, leaving 6 bases between. Germline-derived CDR1 and CDR2 are LGHDT and YNNKEL (reference sequence). The CDR3 is made up of 13 amino acids. Here the CDR3 reads CASSLRDTGELFF. The CDR3 nucleotides are TGTGCCAGCAGCCTCCGGGACACCGGGGAGCTGTTTTTT.